This is a list of T cell receptor beta chains from one sample in a study of T-cell reconstitution after alpha-beta-depleted transplantation in children. TCRdb reprocessed the PCR reads via MiXCR and lists one record per CDR3 protein. Counted here are 240,000 or so distinct CDR3 sequences, 6.5% to 10% occurring once; the ten biggest clones make up about 6.4%. Sequences were derived from PBMCs, mostly from graft donor cells, sampled 180 days after TCRalphabeta/CD19-depleted stem cell transplant. All receptors derive from a male patient younger than 18 who had a stem cell transplant for acute lymphoblastic leukemia, so the T cells may come from the graft donor. Both conserved end residues are part of each CDR3. Fields, in order: CDR3 DNA, CDR3 protein, D gene, J gene, V gene, clone size. The D gene is left open where the match is weak. Part of the rows lack a size; the others show once, few, many or a class for expanded clones.

DNA: TGTGCCAGCAGTCAGCCGGGACAGGCATCGTACGGCTACACCTTC
CDR3: CASSQPGQASYGYTF
D: TRBD1
J: TRBJ1-2
V: TRBV6-5
size: many

DNA: TGTGCCAGCAGTCCTCTCGGGACTGCTAGCTCCTACGAGCAGTACTTC
CDR3: CASSPLGTASSYEQYF
D: .
J: TRBJ2-7
V: TRBV12-3/TRBV12-4
size: many

DNA: TGCGCCAGCAGCCAAGCGGGGTATCAGCCCCAGCATTTT
CDR3: CASSQAGYQPQHF
D: .
J: TRBJ1-5
V: TRBV4-1
size: many

DNA: TGCAGTGCCAGAGGGGGACAGGGACGTTCACCCCTCCACTTT
CDR3: CSARGGQGRSPLHF
D: TRBD1
J: TRBJ1-6
V: TRBV20-1
size: many

DNA: TGTGCCAGCAGCCAAGAGGCCCAGTCCTTTTATGGCTACACCTTC
CDR3: CASSQEAQSFYGYTF
D: .
J: TRBJ1-2
V: TRBV3-1
size: many

DNA: TGTGCCAGCAGTCTAGGGGGGGGGTATTCTTTTAGCACTGAAGCTTTCTTT
CDR3: CASSLGGGYSFSTEAFF
D: .
J: TRBJ1-1
V: TRBV12-3/TRBV12-4
size: many

DNA: TGCGCCAGCGGGGGACTAGCGGGAGCTTACGAGCAGTACTTC
CDR3: CASGGLAGAYEQYF
D: TRBD2
J: TRBJ2-7
V: TRBV10-2
size: many

DNA: TGTGCCAGCAGTTTAGCAGGGACAGGGCCCACCTTC
CDR3: CASSLAGTGPTF
D: TRBD1
J: TRBJ1-2
V: TRBV12-3/TRBV12-4
size: many

DNA: TGTGCCACCAGTGACAGTTGGGGTGAGGATACGCAGTATTTT
CDR3: CATSDSWGEDTQYF
D: .
J: TRBJ2-3
V: TRBV24-1
size: many

DNA: TGTGCCAGCAGCTACCGGGCCCCGGGGCTGGTTAGCAATCAGCCCCAGCATTTT
CDR3: CASSYRAPGLVSNQPQHF
D: .
J: TRBJ1-5
V: TRBV7-2
size: many

DNA: TGCAGCGTTAGGACAGGGAGCAGCACAGATACGCAGTATTTT
CDR3: CSVRTGSSTDTQYF
D: TRBD1
J: TRBJ2-3
V: TRBV29-1
size: many

DNA: TGTGCCAGCTCACCCCGGGGGACTGGTACCTACAATGAGCAGTTCTTC
CDR3: CASSPRGTGTYNEQFF
D: .
J: TRBJ2-1
V: TRBV18
size: few

DNA: TGTGCCAGCAGCCAAGCTGCGGGGGCTTCCTACAATCAGCAGTTCTTC
CDR3: CASSQAAGASYNQQFF
D: .
J: TRBJ2-1
V: TRBV3-1
size: .

DNA: TGTGCCAGCAGCACGGGGGCTAGCTCCTACAATGAGCAGTTCTTC
CDR3: CASSTGASSYNEQFF
D: .
J: TRBJ2-1
V: TRBV25-1
size: many

DNA: TGTGCCAGCAGCTTAGCGGACAGGGCCTACGAGCAGTACTTC
CDR3: CASSLADRAYEQYF
D: TRBD1
J: TRBJ2-7
V: TRBV7-6
size: many

DNA: TGTGCCAGCAGTTTATACCCAGGGAACTACGAGCAGTACTTC
CDR3: CASSLYPGNYEQYF
D: .
J: TRBJ2-7
V: TRBV27
size: many

DNA: TGTGCCAGCAGTGGCGACAGGGGTAATCAGCCCCAGCATTTT
CDR3: CASSGDRGNQPQHF
D: TRBD1
J: TRBJ1-5
V: TRBV2
size: many

DNA: TGTGCCAGCAGCTTAGACCCGATAAACGAGCAGTACTTC
CDR3: CASSLDPINEQYF
D: .
J: TRBJ2-7
V: TRBV7-3
size: few

DNA: TGTGCCAGCAGTGAGGCGTATCAGCCCCAGCATTTT
CDR3: CASSEAYQPQHF
D: .
J: TRBJ1-5
V: TRBV25-1
size: many

DNA: TGTGCCAGCAGTCCCCGTACTAGCCACAATGAGCAGTTCTTC
CDR3: CASSPRTSHNEQFF
D: .
J: TRBJ2-1
V: TRBV28
size: many

DNA: TGCGCCAGCAGTCCCCTGGGACTCAGGCTGGGCACAGATACGCAGTATTTT
CDR3: CASSPLGLRLGTDTQYF
D: .
J: TRBJ2-3
V: TRBV23-1
size: .

DNA: TGCGCCAGCAGCTATCAGGGGGCGCAGGAGACCCAGTACTTC
CDR3: CASSYQGAQETQYF
D: TRBD1
J: TRBJ2-5
V: TRBV5-1
size: many

DNA: TGTGCCAGCAGCTCCGGGACGGGACTTGAAGCTTTCTTT
CDR3: CASSSGTGLEAFF
D: .
J: TRBJ1-1
V: TRBV7-2
size: many

DNA: TGTGCCATCAGTGAAGATCGGGGGACAGTCGACCGGGGGTACTTC
CDR3: CAISEDRGTVDRGYF
D: .
J: TRBJ2-7
V: TRBV10-3
size: many

DNA: TGTGCCAGCTCACCGCAGGGCCCCTCTGGAAACACCATATATTTT
CDR3: CASSPQGPSGNTIYF
D: .
J: TRBJ1-3
V: TRBV18
size: many

DNA: TGTGCCAGCTGTTCCTATGGGGTAGAGGTGAACTATGGCTACACCTTC
CDR3: CASCSYGVEVNYGYTF
D: .
J: TRBJ1-2
V: TRBV6-5
size: many

DNA: TGCAGTGCTTTCAGAAGGACAGGGTCCCTCGGGACGCAGTATTTT
CDR3: CSAFRRTGSLGTQYF
D: TRBD1
J: TRBJ2-3
V: TRBV20-1
size: many

DNA: TGTGCCAGCAGCTTAGCGCATGCTAGGGCCTACGAGCAGTACTTC
CDR3: CASSLAHARAYEQYF
D: .
J: TRBJ2-7
V: TRBV7-2
size: many

DNA: TGTGCCAGCAGCTGGAGACAGATAAATACCTACGAGCAGTACTTC
CDR3: CASSWRQINTYEQYF
D: .
J: TRBJ2-7
V: TRBV7-3
size: many

DNA: TGTGCCAGCAGTCCCTATATTGGGCGGAACACTGAAGCTTTCTTT
CDR3: CASSPYIGRNTEAFF
D: .
J: TRBJ1-1
V: TRBV7-2
size: many

DNA: TGTGCCAGCTCACCCAGGGACAAAATTAGCACAGATACGCAGTATTTT
CDR3: CASSPRDKISTDTQYF
D: .
J: TRBJ2-3
V: TRBV18
size: many

DNA: TGTGCCAGCGGGGGCGACGACAGATTTTTTGAAAAACTGTTTTTT
CDR3: CASGGDDRFFEKLFF
D: .
J: TRBJ1-4
V: TRBV7-8
size: many

DNA: TGTGCCATCAGACAGCGGACTGCTGAGAACACCGGGGAGCTGTTTTTT
CDR3: CAIRQRTAENTGELFF
D: .
J: TRBJ2-2
V: TRBV10-3
size: many

DNA: TGTGCCAGCAGTGATCCTCAGCGGGGCTCCTACAATGAGCAGTTCTTC
CDR3: CASSDPQRGSYNEQFF
D: TRBD2
J: TRBJ2-1
V: TRBV6-1
size: many

DNA: TGTGCCAGCAGTTACTCGGGGTTGGGGACTGGAAACACCATATATTTT
CDR3: CASSYSGLGTGNTIYF
D: .
J: TRBJ1-3
V: TRBV6-5
size: many

DNA: TGCAGTGCTCGGACTATCTCCTACAATGAGCAGTTCTTC
CDR3: CSARTISYNEQFF
D: .
J: TRBJ2-1
V: TRBV20-1
size: many

DNA: TGTGCCTGGCGGGAGGGGGACGTAAACACCGGGGAGCTGTTTTTT
CDR3: CAWREGDVNTGELFF
D: TRBD2
J: TRBJ2-2
V: TRBV30
size: many

DNA: TGTGCCAGCAGCTGGGACCCGGGGGTCCCGAACACCGGGGAGCTGTTTTTT
CDR3: CASSWDPGVPNTGELFF
D: .
J: TRBJ2-2
V: TRBV5-5
size: many

DNA: TGTGCCAGTAGTTCCAGATCTGGGGCAGAGACCCAGTACTTC
CDR3: CASSSRSGAETQYF
D: .
J: TRBJ2-5
V: TRBV19
size: many

DNA: TGTGCCATCCGCACGGGCTACAATGAGCAGTTCTTC
CDR3: CAIRTGYNEQFF
D: .
J: TRBJ2-1
V: TRBV10-3
size: few

DNA: TGCAGTGCTAGAGATCGCGGGCAGGGCGGAGATACGCAGTATTTT
CDR3: CSARDRGQGGDTQYF
D: .
J: TRBJ2-3
V: TRBV20-1
size: many

DNA: TGCAGTGGCGGCTTTGAAGACAGGTTGACTGAAGCTTTCTTT
CDR3: CSGGFEDRLTEAFF
D: .
J: TRBJ1-1
V: TRBV20-1
size: many

DNA: TGTGCCAGCAAAGAAGGCCGACAGGGGGGAAACACCATATATTTT
CDR3: CASKEGRQGGNTIYF
D: TRBD1
J: TRBJ1-3
V: TRBV6-1
size: many

DNA: TGCAGCGTTAGGGGTATAAAGAACACTGAAGCTTTCTTT
CDR3: CSVRGIKNTEAFF
D: .
J: TRBJ1-1
V: TRBV29-1
size: many

DNA: TGTGCCAGCAGTTTAGCGGGGGGGCATGGCGAGCAGTACTTC
CDR3: CASSLAGGHGEQYF
D: .
J: TRBJ2-7
V: TRBV12-3/TRBV12-4
size: many

DNA: TGTGCCAGCAGCTTAGGCGGGGGGGTCACAGATACGCAGTATTTT
CDR3: CASSLGGGVTDTQYF
D: TRBD2
J: TRBJ2-3
V: TRBV7-2
size: many

DNA: TGCGCCAGCAGTGCCCAGATGCTCCTTATGAACACTGAAGCTTTCTTT
CDR3: CASSAQMLLMNTEAFF
D: .
J: TRBJ1-1
V: TRBV10-2
size: many

DNA: TGTGCCAGCAGCCCCAGAGGGAGTGGTGAAAAACTGTTTTTT
CDR3: CASSPRGSGEKLFF
D: .
J: TRBJ1-4
V: TRBV7-9
size: many